A selection of T cell receptor beta chains follows, all from one sample in a study of cytomegalovirus exposure and HLA in healthy donors. The repertoire was sequenced with immunoSEQ multiplex PCR; TCRdb's copy has only in-frame clones and lacks some. The table lists tens of thousands of clones, around 77% of them singletons. The sequencing input was PBMCs. These receptors were collected from a man aged 30 to 39 in good health and CMV-seronegative. The CDR3 runs from the conserved cysteine through the conserved F or W. Each record gives: clone size, D gene, V gene, J gene, CDR3 DNA, CDR3 protein. A D gene is named only where the DNA matches it firmly. Size is stated for part of the rows, as once, few or many counts, or as a class when the clone is expanded.

NA	NA	TRBV30	TRBJ2-7	TGTGCCTGGAGCAGGCCATACGAGCAGTACTTC	CAWSRPYEQYF
NA	NA	TRBV18	TRBJ1-5	TGTGCCAGCTCACCAGTGTCGGGCAGGGATCAGCCCCAGCATTTT	CASSPVSGRDQPQHF
NA	TRBD2	TRBV9	TRBJ2-7	TGTGCCAGCAGCGTAGGTAGCGGGAGTAGGTCCGAGCAGTACTTC	CASSVGSGSRSEQYF
NA	NA	TRBV4-3	TRBJ2-1	TGCGCCAGCAGCCAAGATTGGTACCGGAGCTCCTACAATGAGCAGTTCTTC	CASSQDWYRSSYNEQFF
NA	NA	TRBV4-3	TRBJ2-7	TGCGCCAGCAGCCTTCGGGTACAAGGCGAGCAGTACTTC	CASSLRVQGEQYF
NA	TRBD2	TRBV15	TRBJ2-7	TGTGCCACCAGCAGACTTAGCGGGAGGGAGGGATCCTACGAGCAGTACTTC	CATSRLSGREGSYEQYF
once	TRBD2	TRBV28	TRBJ2-1	TGTGCCAGCAGACTCCAAGGACTAGCGGGAGGCAGTGAGCAGTTCTTC	CASRLQGLAGGSEQFF
NA	NA	TRBV28	TRBJ2-3	TGTGCCAGCAGTCAACAGGGACTACTTTACACAGATACGCAGTATTTT	CASSQQGLLYTDTQYF
NA	NA	TRBV6-1	TRBJ2-1	TGTGCCAGCAGTGAAGCGAGACGGATGGGGGGAGAGCAGTTCTTC	CASSEARRMGGEQFF
few	NA	TRBV6-6	TRBJ1-6	TGTGCCAGCAGTTACGAGGGGGATAATTCACCCCTCCACTTT	CASSYEGDNSPLHF
NA	TRBD2	TRBV5-4	TRBJ2-1	TGTGCCAGCAGCCTCAGCGGGAGAGGCTACAATGAGCAGTTCTTC	CASSLSGRGYNEQFF
NA	TRBD1	TRBV11-2	TRBJ2-2	TGTGCCAGCAGCCCGCGGACAGGGGGCCTCACCGGGGAGCTGTTTTTT	CASSPRTGGLTGELFF
NA	NA	TRBV28	TRBJ1-1	TGTGCCAGCAGTTTATGGACAGCCCAACAGAACACTGAAGCTTTCTTT	CASSLWTAQQNTEAFF
NA	TRBD2	TRBV7-8	TRBJ2-7	TGTGCCAGCAGCTTAGTCCGGCTAGCGGCAAACGAGCAGTACTTC	CASSLVRLAANEQYF
medium-sized	TRBD1	TRBV7-6	TRBJ2-7	TGTGCCAGCAGCTCAGGACAGGGGGCGCGGGAGCAGTACTTC	CASSSGQGAREQYF
NA	TRBD1	TRBV7-9	TRBJ2-7	TGTTCCAGCAGCTCCTGGACAGGGGGCTACGAGCAGTACTTC	CSSSSWTGGYEQYF
NA	TRBD1	TRBV7-8	TRBJ2-7	TGTGCCAGCAGCTCACCCCGGGACAGGCCGTGGGAGCAGTACTTC	CASSSPRDRPWEQYF